Presented here are 5 T cell receptor beta chains from one specimen sequenced in a study of T cells in Graves' hyperthyroidism and ophthalmopathy. Amplified regions were TCR beta CDR3 sequences from RNA transcripts. First-round RT-PCR with HTBI primers amplified the TCR CDR3 region. TCRdb itself ran the multiplex PCR reads through MiXCR, one entry per CDR3 protein. The table records roughly 500,000 distinct CDR3 sequences, 40% to 50% of them present only once. Input material: peripheral blood or thyroid tissue (not recorded which). The receptors shown here come from an adult woman with Graves' disease, either hyperthyroidism or ophthalmopathy (not recorded which).

This chain links TRBV7-9 with TRBJ2-7; possibly TRBD1 or TRBD2 for D (5 bases each). CDR1 is SEHNR, CDR2 FQNEAQ, per germline (reference sequence). Trimming pared 1 base from V and 9 bases from J, leaving 16 bases between. The CDR3 sequence is 14 residues long. CDR3 DNA sequence: TGTGCCAGCAGCTTAGGGGGACGAAATGGTGGGCAGTACTTC. Its protein is CASSLGGRNGGQYF.

The gene calls are TRBV20-1 and TRBJ2-5, with TRBD2 matching 9 bases. The germline V gene has CDR1 DFQATT and CDR2 SNEGSKA (reference sequence). This CDR3 has 13 amino acids. After removal of 1 base from V and 5 bases from J, the junction contained 2 bases not matched to a gene. This chain's CDR3 is CSARALAGETQYF. The CDR3 nucleotides read TGCAGTGCTAGAGCTCTAGCGGGGGAGACCCAGTACTTC.

This rearrangement joins TRBV7-2 to TRBJ1-5, with a possible D match to TRBD1 (5 bases). Germline CDR1 is SGHTA and CDR2 is FQGNSA. V lost 6 bases, J lost 1 base, and 13 bases lay in between. This CDR3 is 15 amino acids long. CDR3 in DNA: TGTGCCAGCAGTTTTCGGGGGAGGAGCAATCAGCCCCAGCATTTT. Encoded protein: CASSFRGRSNQPQHF.

This clonotype was seen only once. The rearrangement joins TRBV9 to TRBJ1-1; no definite D call. This CDR3 comprises 15 residues. Germline V gene lookup returns CDR1 SGDLS and CDR2 YYNGEE. The V and J ends lost 4 bases and 4 bases respectively, with 17 bases between them. The CDR3 bases are TGTGCCAGCAGCTTGGGTCCAGACGGCCTCACTGAAGCTTTCTTT. Its translation is CASSLGPDGLTEAFF.

Comment on this clonotype: With a much larger clone just one base away, this may be a read error. V and J are TRBV4-1 and TRBJ1-2; D call uncertain. Germline CDR1 reads MGHRA; CDR2 reads YSYEKL. The CDR3 covers 13 residues. Deletions cut 1 base from V and 4 bases from J, with 7 bases between. CDR3 in amino acids: CASSQGELYGYTF. DNA of the CDR3: TGCGCCAGCAGCCAAGGGGAACTCTATGGCTACACCTTC.